This T cell receptor (beta chain) was captured in a study of blood T cell repertoires in COVID-19 (dated by TCRdb to 2019 to 2021). About the full investigation: Samples covering the acute and convalescent phases of COVID-19 were provided by collaborators in the United States, Italy and Spain. Where available, HLA class I and class II types were taken from metadata supplied by the sample provider and were not determined by assay-based typing. Subjects who had been exposed to COVID-19, were actively infected with it, or had recovered from it provided the deeply sampled blood TCRbeta repertoires that made up the dataset. Samples came from the ongoing ImmuneRACE study (first 160 participants) plus 1,254 subjects from 6 global collaborators. The repertoires were released in a freely available public database meant as a resource for research on the immune response to SARS-CoV-2. A de-identified subject ID, COVID-19 status, age in years and sex were almost always included in the sample metadata. The prospective study material was composed of cDNA or gDNA derived from T cells, B-cell-depleted T cells, or PBMCs. General findings and caveats noted by the study authors: The quantity of clinical and demographic metadata differed by source and by participant and was supplied without curation.

The immunoSEQ Assay, a bias-controlled multiplex PCR, was used to amplify TCRbeta CDR3 regions from genomic DNA. The published analysis was carried out like this. The number of nucleated cells in each sample was estimated from the amplification of reference gene primers within the assay. To quantify the absolute abundance of each unique TCRbeta CDR3 rearrangement, sequence reads were collapsed and filtered. For each sample, productive Simpson clonality was calculated by taking the square root of Simpson's diversity index across productive rearrangements. In its TCRdb copy, this immuneACCESS table keeps in-frame sequences only and misses some clones. Where compared with another copy, unresolved V genes explain less than half of these, and the others have no known cause. The V and J calls and clone size come from that table; D and trimming were worked out from the DNA. This sample has approximately 85,000 clones in its table, and 87% of those were observed once. The ten largest clonotypes hold about 2.9% of the sample.

Trimming at the junction amounts to 5 bases on V and 0 bases on J, and the germline ends lie 11 bases apart. The germline V gene yields SGHRS for CDR1 and YFSETQ for CDR2. There are 14 amino acids in the CDR3, from cysteine to phenylalanine inclusive. Here the CDR3 DNA is all that survives: 42 bases in frame from base 1. Collaborating institutions collected whole blood in K2EDTA tubes following their own protocols. For TCRbeta analysis, collaborators shipped samples as frozen whole blood, isolated PBMCs, or DNA extracted from either of those sample types. Of note for this clone: Its antigen is currently not known. No base quality values were provided; no much bigger clone lies one nucleotide off.

The sequencing input was peripheral blood. The sequence is built from TRBV5-1 and TRBJ1-1, with TRBD1 as a weak D call on 6 bases. This TCR was sampled from a woman between 50 and 59 years old with active or convalescent COVID-19. The nucleotide sequence reads TGCGCCAGCAGTCTGGGACATTTGAACACTGAAGCTTTCTTT. Translated, this gives CASSLGHLNTEAFF.